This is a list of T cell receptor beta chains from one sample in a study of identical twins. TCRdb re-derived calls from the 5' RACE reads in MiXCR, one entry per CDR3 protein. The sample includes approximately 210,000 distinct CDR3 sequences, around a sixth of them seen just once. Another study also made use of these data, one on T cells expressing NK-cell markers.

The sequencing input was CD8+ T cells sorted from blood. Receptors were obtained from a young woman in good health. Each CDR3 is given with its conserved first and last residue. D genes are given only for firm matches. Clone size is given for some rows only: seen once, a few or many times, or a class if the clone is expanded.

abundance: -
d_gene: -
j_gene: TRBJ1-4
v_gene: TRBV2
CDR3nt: TGTGCCAGCAGTGGGGGCGGATTTAATGAAAAACTGTTTTTT
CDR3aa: CASSGGGFNEKLFF

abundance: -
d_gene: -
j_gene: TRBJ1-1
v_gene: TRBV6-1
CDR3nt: TGTGCCAGCACCAGAAGGTCAGTGAACACTGAAGCTTTCTTT
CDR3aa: CASTRRSVNTEAFF

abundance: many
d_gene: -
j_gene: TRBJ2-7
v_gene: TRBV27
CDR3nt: TGTGCCAGCAGTTTATCAATTTCCTACGAGCAGTACTTC
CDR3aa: CASSLSISYEQYF

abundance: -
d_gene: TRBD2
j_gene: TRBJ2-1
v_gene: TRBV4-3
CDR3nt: TGCGCCAGCAGCCACCTAGCGGGAGGCTTAGGCGATGAGCAGTTCTTC
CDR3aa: CASSHLAGGLGDEQFF

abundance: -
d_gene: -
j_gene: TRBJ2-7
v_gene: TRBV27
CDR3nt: TGTGCCAGCAGTTATTCCGGGATGAGGAACTACGAGCAGTACTTC
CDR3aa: CASSYSGMRNYEQYF

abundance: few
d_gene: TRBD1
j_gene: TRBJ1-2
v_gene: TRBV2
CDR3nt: TGTGCCAGCAGTGAAGGGGACAGGCGTAAAGGCTACACCTTC
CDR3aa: CASSEGDRRKGYTF

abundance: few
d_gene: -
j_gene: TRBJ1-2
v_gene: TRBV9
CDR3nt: TGTGCCAGCAGCGGCCCTACGGACGGCTTCTATGGCTACACCTTC
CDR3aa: CASSGPTDGFYGYTF

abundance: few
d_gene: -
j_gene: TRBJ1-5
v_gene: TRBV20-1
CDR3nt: TGCAGTGCTAGGTTCCCCCTCTCCACAGATCCGATGGGCAATCAGCCCCAGCATTTT
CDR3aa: CSARFPLSTDPMGNQPQHF

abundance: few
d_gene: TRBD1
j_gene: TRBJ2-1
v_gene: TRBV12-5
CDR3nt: TGTGCTAGTGGTTTAGCAAGGACAGGGGAATACAATGAGCAGTTCTTC
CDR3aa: CASGLARTGEYNEQFF

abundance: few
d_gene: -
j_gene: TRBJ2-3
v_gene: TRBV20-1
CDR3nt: TGCAGTGCTCGATCCTGGGGATCTAGCACAGATACGCAGTATTTT
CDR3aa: CSARSWGSSTDTQYF

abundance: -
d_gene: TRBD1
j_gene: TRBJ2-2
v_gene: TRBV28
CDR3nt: TGTGCCAGCAGGCCGGGACAGGTGAACACCGGGGAGCTGTTTTTT
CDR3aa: CASRPGQVNTGELFF

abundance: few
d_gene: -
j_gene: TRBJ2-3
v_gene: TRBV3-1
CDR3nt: TGTGCCAGCAGCCAAGATTTCGCGGGGGCCACAGATACGCAGTATTTT
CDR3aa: CASSQDFAGATDTQYF

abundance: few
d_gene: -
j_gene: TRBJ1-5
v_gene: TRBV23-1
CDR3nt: TGCGCCAGCAGTCAATCGTGGGGGGAGGAGCCCCAGCATTTT
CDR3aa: CASSQSWGEEPQHF

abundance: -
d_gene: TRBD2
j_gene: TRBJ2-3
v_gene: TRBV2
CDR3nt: TGTGCCAGCAGGGATGGACTAGCGGGAGGGCATCCAGATACGCAGTATTTT
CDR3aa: CASRDGLAGGHPDTQYF

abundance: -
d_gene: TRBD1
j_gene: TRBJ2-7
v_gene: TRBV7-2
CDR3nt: TGTGCCAGCAGCTTAAACGCTGGACAGGGGATTTCCTACGAGCAGTACTTC
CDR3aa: CASSLNAGQGISYEQYF

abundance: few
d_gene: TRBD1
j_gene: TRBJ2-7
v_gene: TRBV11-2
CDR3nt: TGTGCCAGCAGCCCGAAGACAGGGGCCGAGCAGTACTTC
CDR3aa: CASSPKTGAEQYF

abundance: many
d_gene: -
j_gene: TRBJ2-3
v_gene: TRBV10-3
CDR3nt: TGTGCCATCACCGGGGGAGCAGCTTCATCGGATACGCAGTATTTT
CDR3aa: CAITGGAASSDTQYF

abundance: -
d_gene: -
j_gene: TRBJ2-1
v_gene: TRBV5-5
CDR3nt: TGTGCCAGCAGCTTTGTGGAGGGGTCCTACAATGAGCAGTTCTTC
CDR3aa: CASSFVEGSYNEQFF

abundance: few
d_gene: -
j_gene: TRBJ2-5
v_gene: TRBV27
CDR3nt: TGTGCCAGCAGTTTAACCAGGGGGGGCCAAGAGACCCAGTACTTC
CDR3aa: CASSLTRGGQETQYF

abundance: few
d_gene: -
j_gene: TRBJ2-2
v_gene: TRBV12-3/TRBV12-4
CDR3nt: TGTGCCAGCATCAGTATAGGGGGATTAAGCACCGGGGAGCTGTTTTTT
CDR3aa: CASISIGGLSTGELFF

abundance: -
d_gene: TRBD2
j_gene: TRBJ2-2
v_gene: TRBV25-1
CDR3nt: TGTGCCAGCAGTGAGGCCCTAGCGGGAGTGGCCGGGGAGCTGTTTTTT
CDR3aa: CASSEALAGVAGELFF

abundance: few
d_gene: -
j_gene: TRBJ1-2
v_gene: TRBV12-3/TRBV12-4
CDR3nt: TGTGCCAGCAATCTTGGCACTTTCTATGGCTACACCTTC
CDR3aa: CASNLGTFYGYTF

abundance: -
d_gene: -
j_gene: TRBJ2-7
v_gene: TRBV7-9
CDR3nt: TGTGCCAGCAGCCCCCTCGGGCCTCCCTACGAGCAGTACTTC
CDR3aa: CASSPLGPPYEQYF

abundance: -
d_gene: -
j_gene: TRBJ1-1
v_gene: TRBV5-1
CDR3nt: TGCGCCAGCAGCTTGTCCAGGAGGAATTGGAACACTGAAGCTTTCTTT
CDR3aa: CASSLSRRNWNTEAFF

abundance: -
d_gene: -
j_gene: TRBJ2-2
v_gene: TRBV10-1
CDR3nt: TGCGCCAGCTTCGGGAAGCTAGATGGGGAGCTGTTTTTT
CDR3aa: CASFGKLDGELFF

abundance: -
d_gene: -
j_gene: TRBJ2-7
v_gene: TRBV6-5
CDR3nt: TGTGCCAGCAGTTACGCGGAGAAGGGCTACGAGCAGTACTTC
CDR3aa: CASSYAEKGYEQYF

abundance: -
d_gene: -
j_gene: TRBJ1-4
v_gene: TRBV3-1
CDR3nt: TGTGCCAGCAGCCAAGAAGGAAGGGGAGGTGACGAAAAACTGTTTTTT
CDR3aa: CASSQEGRGGDEKLFF

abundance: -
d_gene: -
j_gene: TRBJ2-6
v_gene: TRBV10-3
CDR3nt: TGTGCCATCAGTGCCCAGGGCGTCTCTGGGGCCAACGTCCTGACTTTC
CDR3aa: CAISAQGVSGANVLTF

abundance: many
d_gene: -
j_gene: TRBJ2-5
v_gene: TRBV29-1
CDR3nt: TGCAGCGTTGACAAGGGGGACACGGAGACCCAGTACTTC
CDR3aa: CSVDKGDTETQYF

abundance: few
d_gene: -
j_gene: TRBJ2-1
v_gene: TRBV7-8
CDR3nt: TGTGCCAGCAGCTCCCTGTTCGGCGATGAGCAGTTCTTC
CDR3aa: CASSSLFGDEQFF

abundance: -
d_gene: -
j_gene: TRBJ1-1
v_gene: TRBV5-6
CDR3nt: TGTGCCAGCAGCTACGGGACGGTGAACACTGAAGCTTTCTTT
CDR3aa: CASSYGTVNTEAFF

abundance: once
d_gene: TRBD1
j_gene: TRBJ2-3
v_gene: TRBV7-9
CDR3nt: TGTGCCAGCAGCTCGTCCCCGGGACAGGGGACGGGTACGCAGTATTTT
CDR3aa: CASSSSPGQGTGTQYF

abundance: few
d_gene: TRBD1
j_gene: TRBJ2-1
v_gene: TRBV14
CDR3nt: TGTGCCAGCAGCCAAGATACAGGGGGCTTCAGCTCCTACAATGAGCAGTTCTTC
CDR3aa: CASSQDTGGFSSYNEQFF

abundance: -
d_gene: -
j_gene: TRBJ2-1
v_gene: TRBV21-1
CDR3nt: TGTGCCAGCAGCATTAGACAGGGCAGAGGCAATGAGCAGTTCTTC
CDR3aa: CASSIRQGRGNEQFF

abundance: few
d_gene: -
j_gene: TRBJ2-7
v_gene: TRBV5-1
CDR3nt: TGCGCCAGCACCCGGGACACAGCCTACGAGCAGTACTTC
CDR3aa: CASTRDTAYEQYF

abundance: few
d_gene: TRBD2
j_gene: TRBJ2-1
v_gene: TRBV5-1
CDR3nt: TGCGCCAGCAGCTTCGGACTAGCGGGACTAAATGAGCAGTTCTTC
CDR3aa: CASSFGLAGLNEQFF

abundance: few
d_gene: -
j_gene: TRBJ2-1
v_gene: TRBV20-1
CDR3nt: TGCAGTGCTAGAGAAAGGGTATCGGGCAATGAGCAGTTCTTC
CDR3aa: CSARERVSGNEQFF

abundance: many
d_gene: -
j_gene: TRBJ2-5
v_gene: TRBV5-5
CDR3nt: TGTGCCAGCAGCGTGGAGGCATATACCTATGAGACCCAGTACTTC
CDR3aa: CASSVEAYTYETQYF

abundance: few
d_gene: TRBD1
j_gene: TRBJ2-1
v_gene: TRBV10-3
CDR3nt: TGTGCCATCAGTGATGCAGGGGGAGTGGGCAATGAGCAGTTCTTC
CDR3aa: CAISDAGGVGNEQFF

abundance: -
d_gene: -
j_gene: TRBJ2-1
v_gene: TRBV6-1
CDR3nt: TGTGCCAGCAGCCACACGCTAAACGTTCCATACAATGAGCAGTTCTTC
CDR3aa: CASSHTLNVPYNEQFF

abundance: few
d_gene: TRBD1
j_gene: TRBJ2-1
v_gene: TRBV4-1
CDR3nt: TGCGCCAGCAGCCAAGATCCCAGACAGGGGCCATCAATGGGGCAGTTCTTC
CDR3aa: CASSQDPRQGPSMGQFF

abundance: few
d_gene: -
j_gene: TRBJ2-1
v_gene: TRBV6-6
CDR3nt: TGTGCCAGCAGTCTCACAGAGTCCGGGCGGTTCTTC
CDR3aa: CASSLTESGRFF

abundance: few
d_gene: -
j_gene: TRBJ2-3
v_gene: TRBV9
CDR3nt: TGTGCCAGCAGCGTAGGAGGGCTACGCACAGATACGCAGTATTTT
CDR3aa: CASSVGGLRTDTQYF

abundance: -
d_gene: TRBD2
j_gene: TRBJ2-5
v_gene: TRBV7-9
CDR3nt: TGTGCCAGCAGCCGGGAGGGAGAAGAGACCCAGTACTTC
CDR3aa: CASSREGEETQYF

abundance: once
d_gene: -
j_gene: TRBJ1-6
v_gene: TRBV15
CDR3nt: TGTGCCACCAGCAGAGATCGAAGTCCAAATAATTCACCCCTCCACTTT
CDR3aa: CATSRDRSPNNSPLHF

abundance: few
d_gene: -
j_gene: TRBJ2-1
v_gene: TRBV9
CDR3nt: TGTGCCAGCAGCCCCAGAGGGTCTAGCAAACAGGGCGAACAGTTCTTC
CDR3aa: CASSPRGSSKQGEQFF

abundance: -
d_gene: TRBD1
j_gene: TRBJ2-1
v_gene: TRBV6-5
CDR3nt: TGTGCCAGCAGTTACCGGACAGGCTCCTACAATGAGCAGTTCTTC
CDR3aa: CASSYRTGSYNEQFF

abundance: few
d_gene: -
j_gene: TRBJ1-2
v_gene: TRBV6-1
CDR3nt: TGTGCCAGTAACCCCGGGCAGGGAGGAGGCTACACCTTC
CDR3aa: CASNPGQGGGYTF

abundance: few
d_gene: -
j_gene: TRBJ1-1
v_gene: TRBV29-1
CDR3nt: TGCAGCGTCGAGGATCCGGGGGCGGGCACTGAAGCTTTCTTT
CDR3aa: CSVEDPGAGTEAFF

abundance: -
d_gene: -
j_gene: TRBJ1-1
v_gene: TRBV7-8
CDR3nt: TGTGCCAGCAGCTTAGTCGGGAGAACTGAAGCTTTCTTT
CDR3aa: CASSLVGRTEAFF

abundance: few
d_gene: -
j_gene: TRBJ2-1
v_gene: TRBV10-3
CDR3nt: TGTGCCATCAGTCCCCTGGCTCTAGGAGGAGGATACAATGAGCAGTTCTTC
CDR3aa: CAISPLALGGGYNEQFF

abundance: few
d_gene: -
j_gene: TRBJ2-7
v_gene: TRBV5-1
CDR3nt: TGCGCCAGCAGCCTCGTAAGGGCCGAGCAGTACTTC
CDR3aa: CASSLVRAEQYF

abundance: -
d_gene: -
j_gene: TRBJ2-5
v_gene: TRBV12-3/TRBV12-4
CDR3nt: TGTGCCAGCATTCGTATATCCGGGGGCCAAGAGACCCAGTACTTC
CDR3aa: CASIRISGGQETQYF

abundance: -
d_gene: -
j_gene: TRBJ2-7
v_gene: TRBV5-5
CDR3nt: TGTGCCAGCAGCTTGGGAGGGACCCCCTACGAGCAGTACTTC
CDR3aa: CASSLGGTPYEQYF

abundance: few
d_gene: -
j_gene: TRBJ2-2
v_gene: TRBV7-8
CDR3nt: TGTGCCAGCCTCTTCACCGGGGAGCTGTTTTTT
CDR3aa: CASLFTGELFF